This T cell receptor beta chain was retrieved from a study of cytomegalovirus exposure and HLA in healthy donors. Notes on the study in general: Reportedly, diagnosis of cytomegalovirus status by the classifier showed high specificity and sensitivity.

Clones were read by immunoSEQ multiplex PCR, and TCRdb kept only the in-frame ones, dropping some. The data contain more than 200,000 clones, roughly nine tenths of them singletons. In germline, CDR1 is MGHRA, CDR2 YSYEKL. V dropped 5 bases and J dropped 3; count of bases not matched to a gene: 9. The CDR3 spans 16 residues. Concerning this clone itself: Its antigen is not identified.

This clonotype was sampled from a man in his late teens or twenties in good health and CMV-seropositive. This chain uses TRBV4-1 with TRBJ2-1; 8 positions agree with TRBD2. Source material: PBMCs. CDR3 nucleotide sequence: TGCGCCAGCAGCTCCCGAGTAGCGGGACTCTACAATGAGCAGTTCTTC. Its protein product is CASSSRVAGLYNEQFF.